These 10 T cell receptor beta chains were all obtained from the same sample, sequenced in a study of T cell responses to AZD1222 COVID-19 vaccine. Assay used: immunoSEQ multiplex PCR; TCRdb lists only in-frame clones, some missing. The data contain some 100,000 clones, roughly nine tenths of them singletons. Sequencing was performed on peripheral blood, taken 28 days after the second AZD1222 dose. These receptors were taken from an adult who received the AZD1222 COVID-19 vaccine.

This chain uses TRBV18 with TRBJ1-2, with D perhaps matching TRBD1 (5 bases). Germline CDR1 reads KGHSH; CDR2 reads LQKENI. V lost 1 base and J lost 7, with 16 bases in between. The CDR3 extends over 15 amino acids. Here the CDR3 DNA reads TGTGCCAGCTCACCACTTGGGACCTCAGGGCGTGGCTACACCTTC. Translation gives CASSPLGTSGRGYTF.

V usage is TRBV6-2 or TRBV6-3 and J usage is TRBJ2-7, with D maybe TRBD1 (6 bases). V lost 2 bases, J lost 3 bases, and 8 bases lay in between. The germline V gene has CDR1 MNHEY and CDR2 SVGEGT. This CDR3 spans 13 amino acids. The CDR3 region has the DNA TGTGCCAGCAGTTACATGGACAGCTACGAGCAGTACTTC. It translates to CASSYMDSYEQYF.

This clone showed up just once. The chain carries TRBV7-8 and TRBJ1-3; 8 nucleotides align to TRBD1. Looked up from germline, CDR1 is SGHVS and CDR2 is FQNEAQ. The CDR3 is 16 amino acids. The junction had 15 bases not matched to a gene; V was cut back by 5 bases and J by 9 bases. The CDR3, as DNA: TGTGCCAGCAGCAAGGGACAGGTGGCTGGAAGTGGCACCATATATTTT. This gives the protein CASSKGQVAGSGTIYF. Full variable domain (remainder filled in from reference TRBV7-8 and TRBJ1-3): GAGVSQSPRYKVAKRGQDVALRCDPISGHVSLFWYQQALGQGPEFLTYFQNEAQLDKSGLPSDRFFAERPEGSVSTLKIQRTQQEDSAVYLCASSKGQVAGSGTIYFGEGSWLTVV.

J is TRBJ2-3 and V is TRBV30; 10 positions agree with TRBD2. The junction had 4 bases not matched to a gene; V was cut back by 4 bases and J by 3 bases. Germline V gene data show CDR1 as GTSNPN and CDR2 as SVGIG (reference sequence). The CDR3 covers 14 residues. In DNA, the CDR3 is TGTGCCTGGACTAGCGGGGGTGGGACAGATACGCAGTATTTT. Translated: CAWTSGGGTDTQYF.

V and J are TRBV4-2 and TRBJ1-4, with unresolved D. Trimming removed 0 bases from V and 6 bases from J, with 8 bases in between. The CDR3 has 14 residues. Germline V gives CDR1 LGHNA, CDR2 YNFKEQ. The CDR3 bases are TGTGCCAGCAGCCAAGAAGGGTGGTATGAAAAACTGTTTTTT. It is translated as CASSQEGWYEKLFF.

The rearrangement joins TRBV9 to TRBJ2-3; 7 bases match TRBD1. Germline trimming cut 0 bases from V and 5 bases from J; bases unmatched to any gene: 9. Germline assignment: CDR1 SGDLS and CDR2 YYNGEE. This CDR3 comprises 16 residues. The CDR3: CASSVAALYRGDTQYF. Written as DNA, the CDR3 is TGTGCCAGCAGCGTAGCAGCTCTATACAGGGGAGATACGCAGTATTTT. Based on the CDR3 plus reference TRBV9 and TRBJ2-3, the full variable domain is DSGVTQTPKHLITATGQRVTLRCSPRSGDLSVYWYQQSLDQGLQFLIQYYNGEERAKGNILERFSAQQFPDLHSELNLSSLELGDSALYFCASSVAALYRGDTQYFGPGTRLTVL.

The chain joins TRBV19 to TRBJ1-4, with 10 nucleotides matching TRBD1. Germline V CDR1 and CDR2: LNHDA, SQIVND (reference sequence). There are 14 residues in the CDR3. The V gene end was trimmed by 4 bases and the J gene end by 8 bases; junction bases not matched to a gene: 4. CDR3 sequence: CASSTGQGNEKLFF. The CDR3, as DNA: TGTGCCAGTAGTACGGGACAGGGGAACGAAAAACTGTTTTTT.

As DNA, the CDR3 is TGTGCCAGCAGCCGAAATAACGGCGGGGTGGGTTTAACGTCCGACTACACCTTC. The encoded protein is CASSRNNGGVGLTSDYTF. The chain joins TRBV11-2 to TRBJ1-2; D is undetermined. V gave up 5 bases and J gave up 10 bases, with 32 bases separating them. Germline V gives CDR1 SGHAT, CDR2 FQNNGV. This CDR3 has 18 amino acids.

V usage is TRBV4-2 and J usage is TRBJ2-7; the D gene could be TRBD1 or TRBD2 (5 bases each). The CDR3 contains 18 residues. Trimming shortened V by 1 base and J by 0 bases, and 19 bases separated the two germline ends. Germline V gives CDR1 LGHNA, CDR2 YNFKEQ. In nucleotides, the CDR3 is TGTGCCAGCAGCCAAGTGGGGCTGGGGTTGGGGGACTCCTACGAGCAGTACTTC. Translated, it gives CASSQVGLGLGDSYEQYF.

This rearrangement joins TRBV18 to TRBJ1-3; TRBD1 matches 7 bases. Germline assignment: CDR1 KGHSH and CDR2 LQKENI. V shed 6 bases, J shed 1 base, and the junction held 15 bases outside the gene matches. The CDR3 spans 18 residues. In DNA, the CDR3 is TGTGCCAGCTCCGAACATCTCGAAACAGGGGAATCTGGAAACACCATATATTTT. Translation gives CASSEHLETGESGNTIYF.